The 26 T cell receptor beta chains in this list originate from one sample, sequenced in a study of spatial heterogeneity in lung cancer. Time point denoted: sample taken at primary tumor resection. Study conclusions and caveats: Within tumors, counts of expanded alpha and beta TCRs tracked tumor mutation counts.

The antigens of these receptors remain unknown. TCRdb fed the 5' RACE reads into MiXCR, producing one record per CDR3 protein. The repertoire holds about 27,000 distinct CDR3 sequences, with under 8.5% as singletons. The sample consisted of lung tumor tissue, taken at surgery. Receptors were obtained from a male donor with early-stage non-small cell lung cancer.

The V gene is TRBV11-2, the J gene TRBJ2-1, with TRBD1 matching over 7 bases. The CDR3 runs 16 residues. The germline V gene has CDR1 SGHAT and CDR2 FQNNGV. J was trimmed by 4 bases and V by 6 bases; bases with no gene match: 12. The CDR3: CASSGVRGQSYNEQFF. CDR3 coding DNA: TGTGCCAGCAGTGGTGTTAGGGGACAGAGTTACAATGAGCAGTTCTTC.

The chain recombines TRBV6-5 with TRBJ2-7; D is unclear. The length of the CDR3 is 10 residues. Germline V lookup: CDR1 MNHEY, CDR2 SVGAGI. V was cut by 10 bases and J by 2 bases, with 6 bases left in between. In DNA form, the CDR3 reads TGTGCCACGTCACCCTACGAGCAGTACTTC. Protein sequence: CATSPYEQYF.

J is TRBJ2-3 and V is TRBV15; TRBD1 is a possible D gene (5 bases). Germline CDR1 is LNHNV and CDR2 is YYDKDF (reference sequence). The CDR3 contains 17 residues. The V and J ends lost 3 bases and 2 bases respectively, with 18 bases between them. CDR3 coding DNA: TGTGCCACCAGCAGGAGTGAAGGGGTGGGTTACACAGATACGCAGTATTTT. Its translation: CATSRSEGVGYTDTQYF.

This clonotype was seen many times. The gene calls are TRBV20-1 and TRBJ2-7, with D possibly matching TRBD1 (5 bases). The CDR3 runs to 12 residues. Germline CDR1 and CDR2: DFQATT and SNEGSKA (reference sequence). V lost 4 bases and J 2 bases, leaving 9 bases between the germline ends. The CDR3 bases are TGCAGTGCTAAGGGCAGGGCCTACGAGCAGTACTTC. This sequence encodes CSAKGRAYEQYF.

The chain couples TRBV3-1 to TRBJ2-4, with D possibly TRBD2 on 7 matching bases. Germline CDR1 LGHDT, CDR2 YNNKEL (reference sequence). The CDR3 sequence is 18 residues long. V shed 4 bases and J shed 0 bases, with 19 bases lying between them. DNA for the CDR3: TGTGCCAGCAGCCCTTACTTGGGGGGGCTGGTAGCCAAAAACATTCAGTACTTC. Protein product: CASSPYLGGLVAKNIQYF.

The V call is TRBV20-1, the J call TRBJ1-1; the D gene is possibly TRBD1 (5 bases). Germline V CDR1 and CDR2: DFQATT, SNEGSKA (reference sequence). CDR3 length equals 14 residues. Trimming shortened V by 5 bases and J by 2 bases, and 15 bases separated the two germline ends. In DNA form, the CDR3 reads TGCAGTGCTCGCAGGCGGGGGGACAACACTGAAGCTTTCTTT. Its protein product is CSARRRGDNTEAFF.

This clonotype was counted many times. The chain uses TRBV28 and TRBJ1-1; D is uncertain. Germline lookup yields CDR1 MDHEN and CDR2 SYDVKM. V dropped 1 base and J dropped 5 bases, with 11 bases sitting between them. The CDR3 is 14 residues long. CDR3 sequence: CASSLFGEVTEAFF. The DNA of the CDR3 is TGTGCCAGCAGTTTATTTGGGGAGGTTACTGAAGCTTTCTTT.

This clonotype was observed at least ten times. This chain's CDR3 is CSFRDSLLGYTF. CDR3 nucleotides: TGCAGCTTTCGGGACAGCCTTCTCGGCTACACCTTC. The chain is built from TRBV29-1 and TRBJ1-2; 7 bases align to TRBD1. Germline trimming cut 8 bases from V and 8 bases from J; bases unmatched to any gene: 11. The CDR3 contains 12 residues. Germline CDR1 is SQVTM and CDR2 is ANQGSEA.

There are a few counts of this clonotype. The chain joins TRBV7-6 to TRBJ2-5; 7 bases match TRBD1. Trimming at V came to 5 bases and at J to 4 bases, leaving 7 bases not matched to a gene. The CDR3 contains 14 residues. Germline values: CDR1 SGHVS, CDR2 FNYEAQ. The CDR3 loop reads CASSPYRGPETQYF. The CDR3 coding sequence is TGTGCCAGCAGCCCCTACAGGGGTCCAGAGACCCAGTACTTC.

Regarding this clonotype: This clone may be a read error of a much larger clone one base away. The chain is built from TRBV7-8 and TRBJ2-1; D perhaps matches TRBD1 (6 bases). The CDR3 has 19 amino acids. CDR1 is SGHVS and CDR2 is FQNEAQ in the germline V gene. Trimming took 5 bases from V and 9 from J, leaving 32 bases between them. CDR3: CASSHRPGQHHLAGGEQFF. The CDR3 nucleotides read TGTGCCAGCAGCCATCGACCGGGACAACATCACCTGGCTGGGGGTGAGCAGTTCTTC.

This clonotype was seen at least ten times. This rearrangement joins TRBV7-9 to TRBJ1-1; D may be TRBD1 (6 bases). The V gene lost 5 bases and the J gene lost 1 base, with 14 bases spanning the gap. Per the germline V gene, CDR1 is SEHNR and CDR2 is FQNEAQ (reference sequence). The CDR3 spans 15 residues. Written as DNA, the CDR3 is TGTGCCAGCAGCGGCCCGGGGGCGGGGAACACTGAAGCTTTCTTT. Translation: CASSGPGAGNTEAFF.

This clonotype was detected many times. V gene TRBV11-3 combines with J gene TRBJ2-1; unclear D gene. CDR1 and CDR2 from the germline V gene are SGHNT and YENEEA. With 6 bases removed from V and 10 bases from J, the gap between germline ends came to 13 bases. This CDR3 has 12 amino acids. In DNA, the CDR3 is TGTGCCAGCAGTTTAATATTAGGGGAGCAGTTCTTC. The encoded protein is CASSLILGEQFF.

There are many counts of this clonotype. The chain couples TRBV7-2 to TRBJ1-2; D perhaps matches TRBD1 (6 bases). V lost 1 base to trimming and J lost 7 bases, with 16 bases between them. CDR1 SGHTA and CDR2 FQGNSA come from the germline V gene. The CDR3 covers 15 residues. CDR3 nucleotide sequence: TGTGCCAGCAGCTTAGTGGGGCAGGGGTTTGGTGGCTACACCTTC. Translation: CASSLVGQGFGGYTF.

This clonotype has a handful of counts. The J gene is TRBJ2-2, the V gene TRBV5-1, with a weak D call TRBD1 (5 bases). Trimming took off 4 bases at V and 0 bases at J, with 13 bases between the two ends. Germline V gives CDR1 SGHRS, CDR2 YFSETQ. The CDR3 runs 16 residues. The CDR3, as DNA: TGCGCCAGCAGCCCTCTAGGGGCTTCGAACACCGGGGAGCTGTTTTTT. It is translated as CASSPLGASNTGELFF.

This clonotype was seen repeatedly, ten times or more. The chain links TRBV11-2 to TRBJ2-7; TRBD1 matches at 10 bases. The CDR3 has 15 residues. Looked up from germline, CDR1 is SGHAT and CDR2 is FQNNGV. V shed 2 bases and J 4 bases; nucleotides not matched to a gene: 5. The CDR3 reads CASSLRDRGFYEQYF. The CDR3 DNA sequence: TGTGCCAGCAGCTTACGGGACAGGGGATTTTACGAGCAGTACTTC.

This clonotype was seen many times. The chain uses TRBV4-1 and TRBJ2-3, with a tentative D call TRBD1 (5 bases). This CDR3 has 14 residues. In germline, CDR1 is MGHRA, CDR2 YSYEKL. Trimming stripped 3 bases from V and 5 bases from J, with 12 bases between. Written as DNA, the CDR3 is TGCGCCAGCAGCCACTACGAAGGGGTAGATACGCAGTATTTT. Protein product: CASSHYEGVDTQYF.

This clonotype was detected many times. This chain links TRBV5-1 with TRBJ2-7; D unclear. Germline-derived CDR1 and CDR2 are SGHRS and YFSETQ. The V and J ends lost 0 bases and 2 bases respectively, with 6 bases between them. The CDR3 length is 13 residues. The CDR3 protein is CASSLEPAYEQYF. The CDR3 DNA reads TGCGCCAGCAGCTTGGAGCCAGCCTACGAGCAGTACTTC.

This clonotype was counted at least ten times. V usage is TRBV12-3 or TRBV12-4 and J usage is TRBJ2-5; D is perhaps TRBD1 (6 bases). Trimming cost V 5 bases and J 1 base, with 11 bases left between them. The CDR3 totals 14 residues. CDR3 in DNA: TGTGCCAGCAGTCCAGGGACAACCCAAGAGACCCAGTACTTC. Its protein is CASSPGTTQETQYF.

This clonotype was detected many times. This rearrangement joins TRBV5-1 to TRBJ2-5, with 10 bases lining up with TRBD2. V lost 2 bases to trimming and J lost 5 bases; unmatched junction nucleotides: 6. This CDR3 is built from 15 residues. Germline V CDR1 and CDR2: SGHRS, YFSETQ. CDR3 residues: CASSFSGGAFETQYF. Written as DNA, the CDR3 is TGCGCCAGCAGCTTCAGCGGGGGGGCCTTCGAGACCCAGTACTTC.

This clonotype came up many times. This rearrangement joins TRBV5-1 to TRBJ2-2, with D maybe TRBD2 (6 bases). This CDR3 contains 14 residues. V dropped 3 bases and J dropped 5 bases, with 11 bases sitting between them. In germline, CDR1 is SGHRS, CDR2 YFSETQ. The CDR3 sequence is CASSSGLRTGELFF. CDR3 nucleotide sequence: TGCGCCAGCAGCTCGGGACTCAGGACCGGGGAGCTGTTTTTT.

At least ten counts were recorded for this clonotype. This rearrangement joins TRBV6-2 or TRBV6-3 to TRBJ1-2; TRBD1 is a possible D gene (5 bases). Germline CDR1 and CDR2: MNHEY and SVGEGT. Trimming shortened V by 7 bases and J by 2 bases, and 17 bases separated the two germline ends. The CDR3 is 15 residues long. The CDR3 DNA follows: TGTGCCAGCACCCCCCAGGGCAGGCTCAACTATGGCTACACCTTC. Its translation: CASTPQGRLNYGYTF.

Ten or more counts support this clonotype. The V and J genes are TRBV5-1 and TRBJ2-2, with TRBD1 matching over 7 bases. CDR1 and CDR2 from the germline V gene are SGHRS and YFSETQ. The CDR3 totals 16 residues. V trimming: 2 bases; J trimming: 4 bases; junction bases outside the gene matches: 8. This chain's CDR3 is CASSFLGQGVTGELFF. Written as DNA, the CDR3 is TGCGCCAGCAGCTTCCTGGGCCAGGGGGTCACCGGGGAGCTGTTTTTT.

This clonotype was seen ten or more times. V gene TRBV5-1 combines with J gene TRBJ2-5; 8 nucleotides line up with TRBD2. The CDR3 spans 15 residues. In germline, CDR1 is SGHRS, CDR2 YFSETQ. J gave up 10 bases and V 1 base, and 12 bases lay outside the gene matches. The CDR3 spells CASSLTRGATLGQYF. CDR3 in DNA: TGCGCCAGCAGCTTGACGCGGGGGGCCACCCTAGGCCAGTACTTC.

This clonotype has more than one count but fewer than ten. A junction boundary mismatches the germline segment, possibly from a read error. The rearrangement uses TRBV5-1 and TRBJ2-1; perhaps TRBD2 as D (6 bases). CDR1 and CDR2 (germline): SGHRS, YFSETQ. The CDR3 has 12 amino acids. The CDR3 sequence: CVSSAGHNEQFF. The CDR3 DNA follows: TGCGTCAGCAGCGCGGGACACAATGAGCAGTTCTTC.

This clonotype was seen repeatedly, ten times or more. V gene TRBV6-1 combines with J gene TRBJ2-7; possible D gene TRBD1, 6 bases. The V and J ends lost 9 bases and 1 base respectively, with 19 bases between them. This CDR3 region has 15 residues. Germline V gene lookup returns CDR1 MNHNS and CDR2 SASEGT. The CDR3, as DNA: TGTGCCAGTCAAACAATGACAGGTTATTCCTACGAGCAGTACTTC. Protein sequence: CASQTMTGYSYEQYF.

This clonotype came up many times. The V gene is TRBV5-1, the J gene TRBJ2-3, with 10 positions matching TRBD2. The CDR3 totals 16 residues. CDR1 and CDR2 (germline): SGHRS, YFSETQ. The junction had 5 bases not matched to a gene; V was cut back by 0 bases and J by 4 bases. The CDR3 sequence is CASSLAGTSVADTQYF. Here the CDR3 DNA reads TGCGCCAGCAGCTTGGCCGGGACTAGCGTAGCAGATACGCAGTATTTT.